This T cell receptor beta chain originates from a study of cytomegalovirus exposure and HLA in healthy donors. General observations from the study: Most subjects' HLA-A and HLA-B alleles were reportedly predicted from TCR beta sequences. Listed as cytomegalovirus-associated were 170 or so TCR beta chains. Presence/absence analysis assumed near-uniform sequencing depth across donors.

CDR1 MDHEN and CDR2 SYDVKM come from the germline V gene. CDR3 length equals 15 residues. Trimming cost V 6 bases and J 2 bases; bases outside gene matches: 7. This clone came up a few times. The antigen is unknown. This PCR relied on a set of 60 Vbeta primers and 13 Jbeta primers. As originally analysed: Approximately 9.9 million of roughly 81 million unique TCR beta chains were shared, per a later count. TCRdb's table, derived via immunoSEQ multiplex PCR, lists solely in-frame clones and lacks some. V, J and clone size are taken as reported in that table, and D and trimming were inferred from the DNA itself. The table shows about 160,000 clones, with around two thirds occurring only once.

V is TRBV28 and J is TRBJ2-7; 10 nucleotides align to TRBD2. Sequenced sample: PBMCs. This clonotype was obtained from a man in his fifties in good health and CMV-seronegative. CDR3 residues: CASRLAGQAPYEQYF. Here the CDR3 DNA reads TGTGCCAGCAGACTAGCGGGACAGGCTCCCTACGAGCAGTACTTC.